These 16 T cell receptor beta chains originate from one sample sequenced in a study of blood T cell repertoires in COVID-19. The data were produced by immunoSEQ multiplex PCR, yet TCRdb's version contains in-frame clones alone and is incomplete. The sample records roughly 14,000 clones, approximately 80% being singletons. The specimen sequenced was peripheral blood. All receptors come from a man in his forties with active or convalescent COVID-19.

J is TRBJ2-2 and V is TRBV30, with D perhaps TRBD1 (5 bases). This CDR3 has 12 residues. CDR1 is GTSNPN, CDR2 SVGIG, per germline (reference sequence). With 8 bases removed from V and 1 base from J, the gap between germline ends came to 8 bases. CDR3: CALGQNTGELFF. The CDR3 nucleotides are TGTGCCCTGGGGCAGAACACCGGGGAGCTGTTTTTT.

The chain joins TRBV10-3 to TRBJ2-3, with 9 bases identical to TRBD2. The CDR3 sequence is 18 residues long. Germline V gene data show CDR1 as ENHRY and CDR2 as SYGVKD. Unmatched junction bases numbered 15, after V lost 5 bases and J lost 3 bases. CDR3 residues: CAISKSSGSSVKTDTQYF. The CDR3 DNA reads TGTGCCATCAGTAAGAGTAGCGGGAGTTCAGTAAAGACAGATACGCAGTATTTT.

This clone turned up a few times. This rearrangement joins TRBV5-4 to TRBJ1-1; D not resolved. This CDR3 region has 13 residues. The V and J ends lost 0 bases and 7 bases respectively, with 10 bases between them. Germline values: CDR1 SGHNT, CDR2 YYREEE (reference sequence). CDR3 loop: CASSLDSQLEAFF. CDR3 DNA: TGTGCCAGCAGCTTGGACAGCCAGCTTGAAGCTTTCTTT.

This clone was observed a single time. This chain joins TRBV6-5 and TRBJ1-1; D remains unclear. The V and J ends lost 4 bases and 2 bases respectively, with 14 bases between them. In germline, CDR1 is MNHEY, CDR2 SVGAGI. The CDR3 has 15 amino acids. In nucleotides, the CDR3 is TGTGCCAGCAGTTTAGATCAATCGCTTAACACTGAAGCTTTCTTT. Its protein product is CASSLDQSLNTEAFF.

This clone was recorded once. The chain combines TRBV5-1 with TRBJ2-7, with D perhaps matching TRBD2 (6 bases). V was pared by 4 bases and J by 5 bases, with 19 bases between. CDR1 is SGHRS, CDR2 YFSETQ, per germline. CDR3 length: 15 residues. The CDR3 nucleotides are TGCGCCAGCAGCCGGGAAGGCTTGGGAGGCAACGAGCAGTACTTC. Translated: CASSREGLGGNEQYF.

V gene TRBV5-4 combines with J gene TRBJ2-7, with D possibly being TRBD2 (5 bases). Trimming removed 0 bases from V and 5 bases from J, with 15 bases in between. The V gene's germline CDR1 is SGHNT and CDR2 YYREEE (reference sequence). The CDR3 consists of 15 residues. The CDR3 region has the DNA TGTGCCAGCAGCTTGGCCTTGCCCGGGGTCGACGAGCAGTACTTC. This sequence encodes CASSLALPGVDEQYF.

CDR3 in amino acids: CASSLGGGTEAFF. The DNA of the CDR3 is TGTGCCAGCTCCCTGGGGGGTGGCACTGAAGCTTTCTTT. The rearrangement joins TRBV19 to TRBJ1-1, with a weak D call TRBD1 (5 bases). CDR1 and CDR2 from the germline V gene are LNHDA and SQIVND (reference sequence). Trimming cost V 9 bases and J 4 bases, with 15 bases left between them. CDR3 length equals 13 residues.

CDR3 loop: CASSPPGTGSYEQYF. The CDR3 DNA sequence: TGTGCCAGCAGTCCACCCGGGACAGGGTCCTACGAGCAGTACTTC. The chain recombines TRBV28 with TRBJ2-7; TRBD1 agrees at 9 bases. CDR1 and CDR2 from the germline V gene are MDHEN and SYDVKM. Germline trimming cut 5 bases from V and 1 base from J; bases unmatched to any gene: 6. The CDR3 covers 15 residues.

The chain links TRBV4-3 to TRBJ2-7; D gene unclear. The CDR3 runs 14 residues. Per the germline V gene, CDR1 is LGHNA and CDR2 is YSLEER. With 1 base removed from V and 0 bases from J, the gap between germline ends came to 7 bases. This CDR3 is CASSQGGSSYEQYF. In DNA, the CDR3 is TGCGCCAGCAGCCAAGGAGGCTCCTCCTACGAGCAGTACTTC.

The rearrangement joins TRBV9 to TRBJ2-1; possible D gene TRBD2, 6 bases. Trimming shortened V by 6 bases and J by 3 bases, and 13 bases separated the two germline ends. The CDR3 totals 14 residues. CDR1 SGDLS and CDR2 YYNGEE come from the germline V gene. CDR3 protein: CASNPGGDYNEQFF. The CDR3 DNA follows: TGTGCCAGCAATCCCGGCGGGGACTACAATGAGCAGTTCTTC.

The V and J genes are TRBV18 and TRBJ2-1; no reliable D call. The germline V gene has CDR1 KGHSH and CDR2 LQKENI. This CDR3 region has 13 residues. Trimming took 3 bases from V and 5 from J, leaving 8 bases between them. The CDR3 nucleotides are TGTGCCAGCTCACCTGGCCAGGACAATGAGCAGTTCTTC. As protein: CASSPGQDNEQFF.

The genes are TRBV10-2 and TRBJ1-2, with TRBD1 as a possible D gene (6 bases). Trimming left V 6 bases short and J 4 bases short, with 18 bases between. Germline V CDR1 and CDR2: WSHSY, SAAADI. The CDR3 spans 15 residues. The CDR3 protein is CASSPSIDRLYGYTF. The CDR3 DNA sequence: TGCGCCAGCAGCCCGAGTATTGACAGGCTCTATGGCTACACCTTC.

This chain connects TRBV18 to TRBJ1-5, with D possibly matching TRBD1 (5 bases). The germline V gene encodes CDR1 KGHSH and CDR2 LQKENI. V lost 5 bases and J 1 base, leaving 9 bases between the germline ends. The CDR3 is 14 residues long. The CDR3 DNA is TGTGCCAGCTCATCGGACACCAGCAATCAGCCCCAGCATTTT. It codes for CASSSDTSNQPQHF.

The rearrangement links TRBV4-1 to TRBJ2-7, with 7 nucleotides matching TRBD2. The CDR3 loop spans 16 amino acids. Germline V gene lookup returns CDR1 MGHRA and CDR2 YSYEKL. The trim removed 0 bases at V and 5 bases at J, leaving 10 bases unmatched. The CDR3 DNA reads TGCGCCAGCAGCCAAGATCAAGCGGGGAGGGGCCACGAGCAGTACTTC. Translating gives CASSQDQAGRGHEQYF.

The chain joins TRBV19 to TRBJ2-5, with unresolved D. Trimming cost V 6 bases and J 4 bases, with 18 bases left between them. This CDR3 region has 15 residues. Germline CDR1 reads LNHDA; CDR2 reads SQIVND (reference sequence). CDR3 region: CASRGYFGGTETQYF. In DNA form, the CDR3 reads TGTGCCAGTAGAGGTTATTTCGGCGGAACAGAGACCCAGTACTTC.

The chain is built from TRBV24-1 and TRBJ1-1; TRBD1 matches 7 bases. This CDR3 is 14 amino acids long. Germline loops: CDR1 KGHDR, CDR2 SFDVKD. With V trimmed by 9 bases and J by 3 bases, 9 bases remained unmatched. The CDR3 sequence: CATRRGGSDTEAFF. Written as DNA, the CDR3 is TGTGCCACCCGGAGAGGGGGCTCGGACACTGAAGCTTTCTTT.